Described below is a single T cell receptor (beta chain) sequence and its context. The data were produced by immunoSEQ multiplex PCR, yet TCRdb's version contains in-frame clones alone and is incomplete. The repertoire holds approximately 26,000 clones, 89% seen once, with around 48% in the top ten. The source of the sample is a study of blood T cell repertoires in COVID-19. Germline V CDR1 and CDR2: GTSNPN, SVGIG (reference sequence). Trimming at V came to 4 bases and at J to 0 bases, leaving 23 bases not matched to a gene. The CDR3 length is 22 residues. The chain couples TRBV30 to TRBJ2-3; 12 bases agree with TRBD2. The sample taken for sequencing was peripheral blood. This sequence originates from a human donor with acute or convalescent COVID-19. The donor label of this sample is uncertain. CDR3 protein: CAWKGLAGGQLTRGPSTDTQYF. The CDR3 DNA reads TGTGCCTGGAAAGGGCTAGCGGGAGGGCAATTAACCCGTGGTCCCAGCACAGATACGCAGTATTTT.